Each of the 8 T cell receptor beta chains below was sequenced from the same sample in a study of T cell responses to AZD1222 COVID-19 vaccine. The protocol was immunoSEQ multiplex PCR, while the TCRdb copy is restricted to in-frame clones and leaves out a portion. The sample has approximately 150,000 clones; around 92% are singletons. The input for sequencing was peripheral blood, taken on day 0 of AZD1222 vaccination. These receptors all stem from an adult in good health.

This chain connects TRBV11-3 to TRBJ1-1; the D is unclear. The CDR3 is 16 amino acids. V was clipped by 4 bases and J by 0 bases, with 15 bases between them. Germline V lookup: CDR1 SGHNT, CDR2 YENEEA. The CDR3 loop is CASSSIAGRVNTEAFF. CDR3 nucleotide sequence: TGTGCCAGCAGCTCCATCGCGGGCAGAGTGAACACTGAAGCTTTCTTT.

This clone was seen more than once but under ten times. The chain employs TRBV5-4 and TRBJ2-7; tentatively, D is TRBD1 (5 bases). The germline V gene encodes CDR1 SGHNT and CDR2 YYREEE (reference sequence). CDR3 length equals 13 residues. V was trimmed by 2 bases and J by 2 bases, leaving 8 bases between them. CDR3 nucleotides: TGTGCCAGCAGCTTTCAGGGTACCTACGAGCAGTACTTC. This codes for CASSFQGTYEQYF.

V and J are TRBV12-3 or TRBV12-4 and TRBJ1-1; perhaps TRBD1 as D (6 bases). The ends were cut back, 4 bases at V and 11 bases at J, with 14 bases in the middle. The CDR3 is 12 residues long. The CDR3 here is CASSSGGQRAFF. CDR3 DNA sequence: TGTGCCAGCAGTTCGGGGGGGCAACGGGCTTTCTTT.

The rearrangement links TRBV6-2 or TRBV6-3 to TRBJ2-3, with 10 positions matching TRBD1. Losses at the gene ends were 4 bases for V and 5 bases for J; bases not matched to a gene: 6. CDR1 is MNHEY, CDR2 SVGEGT, per germline. The CDR3 is 15 amino acids. CDR3 amino acids: CASSLRQGAKDTQYF. CDR3 nucleotides: TGTGCCAGCAGTTTGAGACAGGGGGCGAAAGATACGCAGTATTTT.

The J gene is TRBJ1-3, the V gene TRBV27; maybe TRBD1 (6 bases). There are 17 residues in the CDR3. Trimming shortened V by 4 bases and J by 0 bases, and 16 bases separated the two germline ends. Germline CDR1 MNHEY, CDR2 SMNVEV (reference sequence). This chain's CDR3 is CASSSLKGGSSGNTIYF. CDR3 in DNA: TGTGCCAGCAGTTCACTCAAAGGGGGTTCCTCTGGAAACACCATATATTTT.

The V call is TRBV27, the J call TRBJ2-2; the D call may be TRBD1 or TRBD2 (6 bases each). Trimming left V 5 bases short and J 6 bases short, with 13 bases between. From germline, CDR1 is MNHEY and CDR2 SMNVEV (reference sequence). The CDR3 is 14 residues long. CDR3 bases: TGTGCCAGCAGTACCAGGGGAGGCCCCGGGGAGCTGTTTTTT. Translating it yields CASSTRGGPGELFF.

V and J are TRBV10-1 and TRBJ2-3; TRBD2 agrees at 10 bases. The CDR3 has 16 amino acids. Germline CDR1 and CDR2: WNHNN and SYGVQD (reference sequence). J was trimmed by 0 bases and V by 3 bases; bases with no gene match: 3. The CDR3 sequence is CASSEGLAASTDTQYF. Written as DNA, the CDR3 is TGCGCCAGCAGTGAAGGACTAGCGGCTAGCACAGATACGCAGTATTTT.

V is TRBV15 and J is TRBJ2-5; D remains unclear. V dropped 5 bases and J dropped 0 bases, with 4 bases sitting between them. Per the germline V gene, CDR1 is LNHNV and CDR2 is YYDKDF (reference sequence). This CDR3 contains 12 residues. The CDR3 region has the DNA TGTGCCACCAGCTCAAACCAAGAGACCCAGTACTTC. It is translated as CATSSNQETQYF.